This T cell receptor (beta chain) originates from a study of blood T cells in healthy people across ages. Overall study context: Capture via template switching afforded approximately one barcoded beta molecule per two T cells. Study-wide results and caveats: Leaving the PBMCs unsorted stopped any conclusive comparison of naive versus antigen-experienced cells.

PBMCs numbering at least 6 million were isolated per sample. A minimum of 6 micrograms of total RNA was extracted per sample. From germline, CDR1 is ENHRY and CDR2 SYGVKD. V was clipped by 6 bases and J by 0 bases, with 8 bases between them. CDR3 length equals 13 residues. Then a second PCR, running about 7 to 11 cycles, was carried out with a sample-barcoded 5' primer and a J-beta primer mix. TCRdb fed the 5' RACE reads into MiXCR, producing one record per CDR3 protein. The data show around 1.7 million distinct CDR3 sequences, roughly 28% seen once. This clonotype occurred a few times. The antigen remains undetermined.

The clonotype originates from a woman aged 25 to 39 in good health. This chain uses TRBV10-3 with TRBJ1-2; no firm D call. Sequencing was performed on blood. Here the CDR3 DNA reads TGTGCCATCAGCGGAGGAGCTAACTATGGCTACACCTTC. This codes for CAISGGANYGYTF.